This entry features one T cell receptor beta chain sequence. Original methodology: The assay estimated nucleated cells by amplifying reference gene primers. Profiling relied on immunoSEQ multiplex PCR, and the TCRdb table lists in-frame clones only, not all of them. That table supplies the V and J calls and clone size; D and trimming were determined from the DNA. The sample lists approximately 160,000 clones, around 80% occurring once. The data were taken from a study of blood T cell repertoires in COVID-19. Across the whole study: Samples taken during acute and convalescent COVID-19 were collected in the United States, Italy and Spain. T cells, B-cell-depleted T cells, or PBMCs provided the cDNA or gDNA that served as material.

CDR3 length: 15 amino acids. The germline V and J ends were trimmed by 5 bases and 5 bases, with 15 bases remaining between them. CDR1 is SGHAT, CDR2 FQNNGV, per germline. The V call is TRBV11-2, the J call TRBJ2-2, with D uncertain. The source is a woman between 50 and 59 years old in a cohort sampled during active or convalescent COVID-19. The sequenced sample consisted of peripheral blood. The CDR3: CASSTWRQRTGELFF. The CDR3 nucleotides are TGTGCCAGCAGCACCTGGCGGCAGAGAACCGGGGAGCTGTTTTTT.